The following is a T cell receptor (beta chain) sequence with its context. Its specificity is unknown. The record originates from a study of STAT5B mutations in CD4+ large granular lymphocyte leukemia. Profiled with immunoSEQ multiplex PCR; TCRdb holds only in-frame clones, not every one. The repertoire holds some 32,000 clones, with around four fifths as singletons. Study-level points and caveats: About 26% of private leukemic clonotypes occurred rarely in other patients' non-leukemic repertoires. Without HLA matching, higher CD4+ than CD8+ T-LGLL clonality could reflect small sample size.

The CDR3 runs to 14 residues. Germline V gene sequence: CDR1 SGHTA, CDR2 FQGNSA. The ends were cut back, 0 bases at V and 10 bases at J, with 13 bases in the middle. The receptor's source is a human donor in good health. Sequencing used CD4+ T cells from blood buffy coats. This sequence joins TRBV7-2 and TRBJ2-1, with TRBD2 as a possible D gene (6 bases). The chain's CDR3 is CASSLARTTKEQFF. The CDR3 bases are TGTGCCAGCAGCTTAGCCAGGACTACCAAAGAGCAGTTCTTC.